This T cell receptor beta chain derives from a study of CD8 T cells in Susac syndrome. Reverse transcription of roughly 0.5 to 1 ug RNA was carried out with random hexamers. One entry per CDR3 protein results from TCRdb running MiXCR on the immunoSEQ multiplex PCR reads. Among about 130,000 distinct CDR3 sequences, approximately 94% were seen once, and the ten largest hold 0.095% to 0.15%. This CDR3 region has 12 residues. Germline CDR1 reads MNHEY; CDR2 reads SMNVEV (reference sequence). V was clipped by 8 bases and J by 15 bases, with 21 bases between them. The sample was CD4+ T cells from PBMCs. The receptor was isolated from a human donor with multiple sclerosis. The rearrangement joins TRBV27 to TRBJ2-3, with D uncertain. In nucleotides, the CDR3 is TGTGCCAGCTCCGATCCTGGCGAACCCACTTATTTT. This translates into CASSDPGEPTYF.